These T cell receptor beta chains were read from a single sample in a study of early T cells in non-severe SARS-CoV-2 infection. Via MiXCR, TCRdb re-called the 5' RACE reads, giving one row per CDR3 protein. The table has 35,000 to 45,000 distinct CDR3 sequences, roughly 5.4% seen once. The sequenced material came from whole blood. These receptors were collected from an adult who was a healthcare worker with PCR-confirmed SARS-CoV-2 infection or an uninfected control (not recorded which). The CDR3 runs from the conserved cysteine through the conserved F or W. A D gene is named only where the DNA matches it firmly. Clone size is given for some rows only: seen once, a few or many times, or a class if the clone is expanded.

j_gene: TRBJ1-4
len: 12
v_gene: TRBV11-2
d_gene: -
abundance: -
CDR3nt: TGTGCCAGCAGCTTATGGGAGAAAAAACTGTTTTTT
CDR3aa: CASSLWEKKLFF

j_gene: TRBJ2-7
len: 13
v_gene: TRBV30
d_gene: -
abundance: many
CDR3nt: TGTGCCTGGAGCCAATCCTCCCGGGACACCAAGTACTTC
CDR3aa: CAWSQSSRDTKYF

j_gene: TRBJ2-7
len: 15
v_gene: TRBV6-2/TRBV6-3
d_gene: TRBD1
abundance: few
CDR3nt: TGTGCCAGCAGTTACCGACAGGGGAGAGGGTACGAGCAGTACTTC
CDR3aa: CASSYRQGRGYEQYF

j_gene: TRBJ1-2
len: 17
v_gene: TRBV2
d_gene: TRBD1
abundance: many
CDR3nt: TGTGCCAGCAGTGGTCTGGACAGGGCTTATTCTAACTATGGCTACACCTTC
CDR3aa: CASSGLDRAYSNYGYTF

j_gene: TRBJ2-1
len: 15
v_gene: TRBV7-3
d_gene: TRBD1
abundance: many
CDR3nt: TGTGCCAGCAGCTTAAATGGGGGACAGAACAATGAGCAGTTCTTC
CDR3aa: CASSLNGGQNNEQFF

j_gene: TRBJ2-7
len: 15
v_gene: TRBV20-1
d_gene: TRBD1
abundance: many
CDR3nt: TGCAGTGCAATCGGGCGGACAGGTAAACCCTACGAGCAGTACTTC
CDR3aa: CSAIGRTGKPYEQYF

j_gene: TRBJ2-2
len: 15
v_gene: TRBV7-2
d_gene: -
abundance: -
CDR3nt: TGTGCCAGCAGCTTAGCAGGCGGGGAGCCCGGGGAGCTGTTTTTT
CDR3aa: CASSLAGGEPGELFF

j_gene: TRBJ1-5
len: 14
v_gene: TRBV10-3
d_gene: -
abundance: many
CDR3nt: TGTGCCATCAGCCCCGCCCCGGACTCTCAGCCCCAGCATTTT
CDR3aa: CAISPAPDSQPQHF

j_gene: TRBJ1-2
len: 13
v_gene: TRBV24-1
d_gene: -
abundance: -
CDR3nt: TGTGCCACCAGTGATCTGGACAGCTATGGCTACACCTTC
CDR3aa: CATSDLDSYGYTF

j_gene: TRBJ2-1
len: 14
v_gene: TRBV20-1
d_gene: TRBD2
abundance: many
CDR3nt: TGCAGTGCTAGAAGAGCGGGGGGGCACAATGAGCAGTTCTTC
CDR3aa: CSARRAGGHNEQFF

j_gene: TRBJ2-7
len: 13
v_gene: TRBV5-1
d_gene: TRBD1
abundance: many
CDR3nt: TGCGCCAGCAGCCAGGGACAGGGCCACGAGCAGTACTTC
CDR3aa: CASSQGQGHEQYF

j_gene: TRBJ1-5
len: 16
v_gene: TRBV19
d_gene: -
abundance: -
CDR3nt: TGTGCCAGAAGTATTTTCGGTTGGGTGGCCAATCAGCCCCAGCATTTT
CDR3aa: CARSIFGWVANQPQHF

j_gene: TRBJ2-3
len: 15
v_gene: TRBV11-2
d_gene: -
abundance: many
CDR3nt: TGTGCCAGCAGTATTTGGGGGGACAGCACAGATACGCAGTATTTT
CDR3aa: CASSIWGDSTDTQYF

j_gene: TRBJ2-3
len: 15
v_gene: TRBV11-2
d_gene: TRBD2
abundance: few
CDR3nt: TGTGCCAGCGGGCTTAGCGGGGTCAGCACAGATACGCAGTATTTT
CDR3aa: CASGLSGVSTDTQYF

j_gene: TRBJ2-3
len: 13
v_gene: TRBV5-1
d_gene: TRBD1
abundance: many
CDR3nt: TGCGCCAGCAGCGGGGACAGAACAGATACGCAGTATTTT
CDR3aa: CASSGDRTDTQYF

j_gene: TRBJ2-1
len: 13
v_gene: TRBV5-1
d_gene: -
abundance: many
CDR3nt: TGCGCCAGCAGGGCCCAGGGTGGCGATGAGCAGTTCTTC
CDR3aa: CASRAQGGDEQFF

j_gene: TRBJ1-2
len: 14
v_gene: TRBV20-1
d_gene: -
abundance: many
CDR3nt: TGCAGTGCTAGAGATCCCGGAACCAACTATGGCTACACCTTC
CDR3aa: CSARDPGTNYGYTF

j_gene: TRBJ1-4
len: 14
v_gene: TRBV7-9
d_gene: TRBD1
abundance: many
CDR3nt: TGTGCCAGCAGCTGGGGACAGGGGGTGCAAAAACTGTTTTTT
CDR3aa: CASSWGQGVQKLFF

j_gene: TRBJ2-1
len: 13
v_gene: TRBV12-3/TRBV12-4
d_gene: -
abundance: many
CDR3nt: TGTGCCAGCAGTTTCGTCTACCACAATGAGCAGTTCTTC
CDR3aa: CASSFVYHNEQFF

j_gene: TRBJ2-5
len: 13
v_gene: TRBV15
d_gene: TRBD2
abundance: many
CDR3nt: TGTGCCACCCGGACTAGCGGGACAGAGACCCAGTACTTC
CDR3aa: CATRTSGTETQYF

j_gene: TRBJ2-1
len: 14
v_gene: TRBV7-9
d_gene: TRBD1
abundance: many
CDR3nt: TGTGCCAGCAGCCTCCGGACAGGGAACAATGAGCAGTTCTTC
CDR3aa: CASSLRTGNNEQFF

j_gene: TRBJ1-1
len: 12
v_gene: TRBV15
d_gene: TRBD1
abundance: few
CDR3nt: TGTGCCACCAGCAGGGTGACAGGGGAAGCTTTCTTT
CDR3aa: CATSRVTGEAFF

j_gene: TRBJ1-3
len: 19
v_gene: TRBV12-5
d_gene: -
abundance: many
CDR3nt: TGTGCTAGTGTTACCACCGGGACGGGAGACAAACTGGGCGGAAACACCATATATTTT
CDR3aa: CASVTTGTGDKLGGNTIYF

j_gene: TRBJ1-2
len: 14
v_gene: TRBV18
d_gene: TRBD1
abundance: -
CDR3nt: TGTGCCAGCTCACCGGACAGGGCGAACTATGGCTACACCTTC
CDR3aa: CASSPDRANYGYTF

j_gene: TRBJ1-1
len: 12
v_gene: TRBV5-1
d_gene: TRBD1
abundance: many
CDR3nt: TGCGCCAGCAGCGCAGGGGGGACTGAAGCTTTCTTT
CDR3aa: CASSAGGTEAFF

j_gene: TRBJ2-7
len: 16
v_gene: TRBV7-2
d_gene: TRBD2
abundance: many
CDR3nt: TGTGCCAGCAGCTTCGGCCGACTAGCGGGAGTTTACGAGCAGTACTTC
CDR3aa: CASSFGRLAGVYEQYF

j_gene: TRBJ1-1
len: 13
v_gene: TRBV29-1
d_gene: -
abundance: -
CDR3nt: TGCAGCGTTGGCGGGGGTTTTCGAACTGAAGCTTTCTTT
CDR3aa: CSVGGGFRTEAFF

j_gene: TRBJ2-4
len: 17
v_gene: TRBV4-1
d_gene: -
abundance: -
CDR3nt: TGCGCCAGCAGCCGAGATCCGGGCAGGGGGGTCAAAAACATTCAGTACTTC
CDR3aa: CASSRDPGRGVKNIQYF